This T cell receptor (beta chain) was recorded in a study of T cell responses to AZD1222 COVID-19 vaccine. For the study at large: Researchers grouped second doses given at about 4 or about 12 weeks into one pool. Study findings and constraints: Just five or six AZD1222 recipients tested seropositive at baseline. Females outnumbered males among donors, who were mostly white British; clonal diversity was possibly underestimated. Spike was spanned by vaccine-associated CD4 TCRs, with dominance at 160-218 and 743-854.

The protocol was immunoSEQ multiplex PCR, while the TCRdb copy is restricted to in-frame clones and leaves out a portion. The table lists about 170,000 clones, about 92% of them singletons. A word on this clone: Antigen unknown.

Trimming stripped 7 bases from V and 3 bases from J, with 16 bases between. Germline CDR1 reads SNHLY; CDR2 reads FYNNEI. The CDR3 is 15 amino acids. The clonotype was recovered from an adult in good health. The material sequenced was peripheral blood, taken on day 0 of AZD1222 vaccination. The genes are TRBV2 and TRBJ1-3; the D gene is possibly TRBD1 (5 bases). DNA for the CDR3: TGTGCCAGCACGTACGGGGGTGCTAGTGGAAACACCATATATTTT. Translating gives CASTYGGASGNTIYF.